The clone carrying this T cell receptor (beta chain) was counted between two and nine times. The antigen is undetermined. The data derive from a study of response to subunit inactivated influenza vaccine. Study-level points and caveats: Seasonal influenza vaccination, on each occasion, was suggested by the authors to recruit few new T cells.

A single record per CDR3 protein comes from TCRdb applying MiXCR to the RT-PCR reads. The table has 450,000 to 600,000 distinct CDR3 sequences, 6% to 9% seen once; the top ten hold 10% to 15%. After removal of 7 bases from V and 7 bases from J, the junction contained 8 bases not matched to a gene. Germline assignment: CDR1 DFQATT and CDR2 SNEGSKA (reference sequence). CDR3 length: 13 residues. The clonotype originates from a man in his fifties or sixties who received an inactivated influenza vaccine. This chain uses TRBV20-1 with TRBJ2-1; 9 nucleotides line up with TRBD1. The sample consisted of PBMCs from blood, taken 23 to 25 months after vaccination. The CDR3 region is CSVIQGARNEQFF. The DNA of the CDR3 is TGCAGTGTTATACAGGGGGCGCGGAATGAGCAGTTCTTC.